These 14 T cell receptor beta chains originate from one sample sequenced in a study of human T cells and chemical hapten exposure. In TCRdb, the RACE reads were re-called with MiXCR into one record per CDR3 protein. This table holds some 350,000 distinct CDR3 sequences, about 6% found once. Time point defined: patch test 2, 6 weeks after DPC sensitization. As for treatment: therapeutic diphenylcyclopropenone sensitization with weekly scalp DPC. This material consisted of whole blood, taken in connection with sensitization to the hapten diphenylcyclopropenone (DPC). These TCRs come from a young woman with alopecia areata. Some clones in this sample may be carry-over from other donors' samples.

This clonotype was seen only a few times. CDR3 protein: CASSRTGFEPAMETQYF. The CDR3, as DNA: TGTGCCAGCAGCCGGACAGGGTTTGAGCCGGCGATGGAGACCCAGTACTTC. V gene TRBV12-3 or TRBV12-4 combines with J gene TRBJ2-5; the match to TRBD1 covers 8 bases. This CDR3 region has 17 residues. Trimming removed 6 bases from V and 5 bases from J; junction bases left unmatched: 17.

This clonotype has a count of ten or more. The chain uses TRBV11-3 and TRBJ1-1, with D perhaps TRBD1 (5 bases). The CDR3 totals 13 residues. Trimming took off 5 bases at V and 10 bases at J, with 17 bases between the two ends. Germline-derived CDR1 and CDR2 are SGHNT and YENEEA. The CDR3 spells CASSPRGRGAAFF. The CDR3 DNA sequence: TGTGCCAGCAGCCCCCGGGGACGGGGTGCAGCTTTCTTT.

This clonotype was counted many times. J is TRBJ1-1 and V is TRBV12-3 or TRBV12-4, with D possibly TRBD1 on 6 matching bases. The CDR3 is 14 residues long. The V end was cut by 6 bases, the J end by 0 bases, with 11 bases between. CDR3 in amino acids: CASSPQGLNTEAFF. The CDR3, as DNA: TGTGCCAGCAGCCCACAGGGACTGAACACTGAAGCTTTCTTT.

This clonotype has a count of ten or more. The genes are TRBV27 and TRBJ2-3, with D tentatively TRBD1 (5 bases). The CDR3 consists of 11 residues. Germline loops: CDR1 MNHEY, CDR2 SMNVEV (reference sequence). V shed 7 bases and J shed 5 bases, with 7 bases lying between them. The CDR3 nucleotides are TGTGCCAGCAAAACAGGAGATACGCAGTATTTT. Protein sequence: CASKTGDTQYF.

There are a few counts of this clonotype. The chain employs TRBV20-1 and TRBJ2-7; no clear D. The CDR3 loop spans 13 amino acids. Per the germline V gene, CDR1 is DFQATT and CDR2 is SNEGSKA (reference sequence). V was trimmed by 4 bases and J by 4 bases, leaving 14 bases between them. Here the CDR3 DNA reads TGCAGTGCTAACCATTTACAGACTTACGAGCAGTACTTC. Translating gives CSANHLQTYEQYF.

This CDR3 is CASSLDRLGNTEAFF. CDR3 DNA: TGCGCCAGCAGCTTGGACAGGTTAGGGAACACTGAAGCTTTCTTT. This rearrangement joins TRBV5-1 to TRBJ1-1; weak D call: TRBD1 (5 bases). The germline V gene encodes CDR1 SGHRS and CDR2 YFSETQ. This CDR3 spans 15 amino acids. Deletions cut 0 bases from V and 1 base from J, with 10 bases between.

Ten or more counts support this clonotype. The chain uses TRBV6-5 and TRBJ1-3; D may be TRBD1 (5 bases). Germline CDR1 reads MNHEY; CDR2 reads SVGAGI. V was cut by 6 bases and J by 4 bases, with 10 bases left in between. CDR3 size: 13 residues. CDR3 protein: CASSRGDGNTIYF. The CDR3 DNA reads TGTGCCAGCAGCCGGGGGGACGGAAACACCATATATTTT.

The chain joins TRBV7-8 to TRBJ2-3; D is unclear. CDR3 length: 17 residues. Per the germline V gene, CDR1 is SGHVS and CDR2 is FQNEAQ. The V and J ends lost 0 bases and 2 bases respectively, with 15 bases between them. The CDR3 loop reads CASSLAPDKTFTDTQYF. CDR3 sequence (DNA): TGTGCCAGCAGCTTAGCGCCCGACAAGACCTTCACAGATACGCAGTATTTT.

V usage is TRBV10-3 and J usage is TRBJ1-5, with TRBD1 as a possible D gene (6 bases). CDR3 length: 14 residues. The germline V gene has CDR1 ENHRY and CDR2 SYGVKD. The V end lost 4 bases, the J end lost 6 bases, and 13 bases lay between the germline ends. The CDR3 region is CAISGPGGGQPQHF. The CDR3, as DNA: TGTGCCATCAGTGGGCCGGGGGGCGGTCAGCCCCAGCATTTT.

This clonotype occurred many times. The gene calls are TRBV4-3 and TRBJ1-5, with D perhaps TRBD1 (5 bases). CDR3 length: 15 residues. Germline V lookup: CDR1 LGHNA, CDR2 YSLEER. V lost 0 bases to trimming and J lost 7 bases, with 13 bases between them. CDR3 DNA sequence: TGCGCCAGCAGCCAAGATCGGGACTTCGTACAGCCCCAGCATTTT. This encodes CASSQDRDFVQPQHF.

This clonotype was seen a handful of times. This chain uses TRBV5-4 with TRBJ1-2, with D hard to call. This CDR3 comprises 16 residues. The germline CDR1 and CDR2 sequences are SGHNT and YYREEE (reference sequence). Trimming left V 0 bases short and J 8 bases short, with 20 bases between. The DNA of the CDR3 is TGTGCCAGCAGCTTGGATTTGAGGTTGGGCTCTATAGGCTACACCTTC. It encodes CASSLDLRLGSIGYTF.

As concerns this clonotype: With a much larger clone just one base away, this may be a read error. This rearrangement joins TRBV11-2 to TRBJ1-1; 7 bases fit TRBD1. The CDR3 runs to 14 residues. Germline CDR1 and CDR2: SGHAT and FQNNGV. The CDR3 reads CAISLDRLTGAAFF. In nucleotides, the CDR3 is TGTGCCATCAGCTTAGATCGGCTTACAGGGGCGGCTTTCTTT.

This clonotype was observed at least ten times. This rearrangement joins TRBV12-3 or TRBV12-4 to TRBJ1-2; tentatively, D is TRBD1 (6 bases). This CDR3 spans 14 amino acids. The germline V and J ends were trimmed by 5 bases and 8 bases, with 18 bases remaining between them. Written as DNA, the CDR3 is TGTGCCAGCAGTCCCCGTACAGGGTCAAAAGGCTACACCTTC. As protein: CASSPRTGSKGYTF.

This clonotype occurred many times. The V call is TRBV3-1, the J call TRBJ2-7; 10 bases map to TRBD2. Germline V gene data show CDR1 as LGHDT and CDR2 as YNNKEL (reference sequence). The junction had 5 bases not matched to a gene; V was cut back by 4 bases and J by 2 bases. The CDR3 spans 15 residues. CDR3 loop: CASSLSGGKPYEQYF. CDR3 DNA sequence: TGTGCCAGCAGCCTTAGCGGGGGGAAACCCTACGAGCAGTACTTC.